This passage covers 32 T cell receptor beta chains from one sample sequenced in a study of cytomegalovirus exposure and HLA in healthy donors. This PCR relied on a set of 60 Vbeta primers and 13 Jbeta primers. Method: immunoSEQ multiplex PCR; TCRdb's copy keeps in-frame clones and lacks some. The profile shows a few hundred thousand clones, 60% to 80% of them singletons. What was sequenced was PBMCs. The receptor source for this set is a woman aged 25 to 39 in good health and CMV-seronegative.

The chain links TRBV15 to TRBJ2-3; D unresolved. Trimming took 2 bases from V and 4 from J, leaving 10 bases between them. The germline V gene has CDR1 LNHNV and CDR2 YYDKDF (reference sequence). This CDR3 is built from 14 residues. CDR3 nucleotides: TGTGCCACCAGCAGAAAAGACATCGCAGATACGCAGTATTTT. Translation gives CATSRKDIADTQYF.

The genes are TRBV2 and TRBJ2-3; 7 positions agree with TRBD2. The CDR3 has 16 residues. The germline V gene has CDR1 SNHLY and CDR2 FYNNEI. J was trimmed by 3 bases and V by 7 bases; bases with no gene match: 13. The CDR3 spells CASTPDGTIGTDTQYF. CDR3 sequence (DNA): TGTGCCAGCACTCCCGATGGGACTATTGGGACAGATACGCAGTATTTT.

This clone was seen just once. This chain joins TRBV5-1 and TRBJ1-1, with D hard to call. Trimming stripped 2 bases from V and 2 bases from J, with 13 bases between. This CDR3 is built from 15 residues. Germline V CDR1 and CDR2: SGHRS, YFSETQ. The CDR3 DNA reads TGCGCCAGCAGCTTAGGAGAAAACCGTAACACTGAAGCTTTCTTT. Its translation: CASSLGENRNTEAFF.

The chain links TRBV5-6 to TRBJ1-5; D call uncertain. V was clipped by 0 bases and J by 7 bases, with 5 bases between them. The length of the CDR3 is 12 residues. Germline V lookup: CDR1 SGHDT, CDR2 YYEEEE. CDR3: CASSLAGQPQHF. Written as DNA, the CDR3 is TGTGCCAGCAGCTTGGCGGGACAGCCCCAGCATTTT.

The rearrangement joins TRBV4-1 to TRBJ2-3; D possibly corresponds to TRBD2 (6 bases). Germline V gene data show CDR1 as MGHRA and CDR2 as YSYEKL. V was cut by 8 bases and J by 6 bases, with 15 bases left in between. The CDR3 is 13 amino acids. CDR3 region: CASAGGRGDTQYF. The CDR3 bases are TGCGCCAGCGCAGGTGGACGGGGGGATACGCAGTATTTT.

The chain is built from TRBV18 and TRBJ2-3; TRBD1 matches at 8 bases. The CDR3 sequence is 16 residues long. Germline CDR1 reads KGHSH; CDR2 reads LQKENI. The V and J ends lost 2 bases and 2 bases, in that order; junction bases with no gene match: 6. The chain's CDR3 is CASSPGTGIHTDTQYF. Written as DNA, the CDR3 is TGTGCCAGCTCACCAGGGACAGGAATACACACAGATACGCAGTATTTT.

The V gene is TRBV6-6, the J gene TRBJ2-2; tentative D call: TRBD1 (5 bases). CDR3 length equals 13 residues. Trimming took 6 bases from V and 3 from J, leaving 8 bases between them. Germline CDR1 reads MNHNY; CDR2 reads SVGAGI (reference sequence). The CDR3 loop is CASSPRDTGELFF. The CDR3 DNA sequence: TGTGCCAGCAGCCCCAGGGACACCGGGGAGCTGTTTTTT.

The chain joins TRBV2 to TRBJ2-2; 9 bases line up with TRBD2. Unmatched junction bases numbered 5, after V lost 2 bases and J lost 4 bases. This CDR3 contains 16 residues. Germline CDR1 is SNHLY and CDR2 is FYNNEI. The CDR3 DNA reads TGTGCCAGCAGTGAATTGTTAGCGGGGGCCACCGGGGAGCTGTTTTTT. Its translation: CASSELLAGATGELFF.

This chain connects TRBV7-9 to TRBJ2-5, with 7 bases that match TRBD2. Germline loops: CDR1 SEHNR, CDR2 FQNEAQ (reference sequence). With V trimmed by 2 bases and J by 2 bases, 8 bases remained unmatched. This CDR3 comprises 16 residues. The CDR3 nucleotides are TGTGCCAGCAGCTTACGGGGCGGGGGAATACAAGAGACCCAGTACTTC. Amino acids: CASSLRGGGIQETQYF.

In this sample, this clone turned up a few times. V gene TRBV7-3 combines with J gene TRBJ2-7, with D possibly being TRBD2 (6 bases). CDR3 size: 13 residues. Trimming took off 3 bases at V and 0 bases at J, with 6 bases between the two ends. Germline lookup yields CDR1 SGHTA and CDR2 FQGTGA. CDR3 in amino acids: CASSFGSSYEQYF. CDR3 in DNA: TGTGCCAGCAGCTTCGGGAGCTCCTACGAGCAGTACTTC.

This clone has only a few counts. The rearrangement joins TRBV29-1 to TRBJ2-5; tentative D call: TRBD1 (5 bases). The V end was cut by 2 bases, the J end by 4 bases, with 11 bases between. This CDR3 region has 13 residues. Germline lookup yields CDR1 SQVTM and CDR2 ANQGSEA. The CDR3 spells CSVEKGSLETQYF. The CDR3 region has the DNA TGCAGCGTTGAAAAGGGGTCCCTAGAGACCCAGTACTTC.

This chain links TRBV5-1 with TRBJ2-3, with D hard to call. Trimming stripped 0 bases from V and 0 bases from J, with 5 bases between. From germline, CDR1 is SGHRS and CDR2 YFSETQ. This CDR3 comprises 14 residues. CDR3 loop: CASSLVGSTDTQYF. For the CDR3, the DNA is TGCGCCAGCAGCTTGGTGGGCAGCACAGATACGCAGTATTTT.

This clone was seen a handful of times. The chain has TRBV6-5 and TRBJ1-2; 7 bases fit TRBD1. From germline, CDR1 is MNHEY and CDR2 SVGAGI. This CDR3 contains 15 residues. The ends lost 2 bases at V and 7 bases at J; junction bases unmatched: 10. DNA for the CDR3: TGTGCCAGCAGTTACGGGGAAAGGGGGCCCGGTGGCTACACCTTC. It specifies CASSYGERGPGGYTF.

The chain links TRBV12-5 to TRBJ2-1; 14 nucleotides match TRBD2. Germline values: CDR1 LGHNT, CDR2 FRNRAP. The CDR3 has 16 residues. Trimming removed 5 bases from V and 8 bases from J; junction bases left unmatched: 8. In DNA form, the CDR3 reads TGTGCTAGTGGTGAGACTAGCGGGGGGGCAATCGATGAGCAGTTCTTC. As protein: CASGETSGGAIDEQFF.

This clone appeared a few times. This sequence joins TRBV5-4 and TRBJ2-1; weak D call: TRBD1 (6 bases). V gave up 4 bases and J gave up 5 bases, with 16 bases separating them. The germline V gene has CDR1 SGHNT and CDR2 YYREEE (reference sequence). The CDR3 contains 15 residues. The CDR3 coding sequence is TGTGCCAGCAGCCCCGGGACACGCGAGAACAATGAGCAGTTCTTC. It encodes CASSPGTRENNEQFF.

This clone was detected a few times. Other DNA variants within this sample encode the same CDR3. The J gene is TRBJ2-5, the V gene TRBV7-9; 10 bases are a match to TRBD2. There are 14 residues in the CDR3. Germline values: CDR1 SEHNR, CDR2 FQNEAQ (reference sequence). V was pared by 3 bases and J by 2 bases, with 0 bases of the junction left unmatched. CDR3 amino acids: CASSLGLAQETQYF. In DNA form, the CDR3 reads TGTGCCAGCAGCTTGGGACTAGCGCAAGAGACCCAGTACTTC.

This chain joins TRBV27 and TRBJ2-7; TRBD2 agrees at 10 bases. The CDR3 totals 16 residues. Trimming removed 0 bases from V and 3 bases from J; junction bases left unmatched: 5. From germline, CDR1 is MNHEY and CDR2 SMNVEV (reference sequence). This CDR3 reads CASSLSKREGYYEQYF. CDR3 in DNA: TGTGCCAGCAGTTTATCGAAGCGGGAGGGATACTACGAGCAGTACTTC.

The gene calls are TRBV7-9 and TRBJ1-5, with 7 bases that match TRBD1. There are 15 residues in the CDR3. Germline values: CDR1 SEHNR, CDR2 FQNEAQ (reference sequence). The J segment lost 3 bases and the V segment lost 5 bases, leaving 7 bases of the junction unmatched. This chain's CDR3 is CASSPRTGFNQPQHF. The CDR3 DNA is TGTGCCAGCAGCCCACGGACAGGATTCAATCAGCCCCAGCATTTT.

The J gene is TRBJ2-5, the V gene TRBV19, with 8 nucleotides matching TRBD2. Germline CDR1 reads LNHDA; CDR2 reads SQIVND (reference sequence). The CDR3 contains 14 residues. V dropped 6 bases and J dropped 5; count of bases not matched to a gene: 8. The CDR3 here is CASSGGAGRETQYF. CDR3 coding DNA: TGTGCCAGTAGCGGGGGGGCAGGCCGGGAGACCCAGTACTTC.

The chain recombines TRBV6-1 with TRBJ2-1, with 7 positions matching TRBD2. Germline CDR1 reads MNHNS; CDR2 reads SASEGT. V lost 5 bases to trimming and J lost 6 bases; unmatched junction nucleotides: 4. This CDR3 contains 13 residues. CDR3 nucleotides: TGTGCCAGCAGTTCGACTAGCTTCAATGAGCAGTTCTTC. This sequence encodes CASSSTSFNEQFF.

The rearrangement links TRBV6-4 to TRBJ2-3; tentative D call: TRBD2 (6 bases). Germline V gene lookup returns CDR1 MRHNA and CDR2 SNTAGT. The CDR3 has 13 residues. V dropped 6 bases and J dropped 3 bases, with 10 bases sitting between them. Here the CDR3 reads CASSLTRTDTQYF. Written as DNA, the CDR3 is TGTGCCAGCAGCTTGACTAGGACAGATACGCAGTATTTT.

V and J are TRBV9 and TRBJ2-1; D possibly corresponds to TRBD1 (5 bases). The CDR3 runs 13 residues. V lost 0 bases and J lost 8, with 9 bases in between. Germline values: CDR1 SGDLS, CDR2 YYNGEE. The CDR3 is CASSVDLGDEQFF. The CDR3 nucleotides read TGTGCCAGCAGCGTAGATTTAGGGGATGAGCAGTTCTTC.

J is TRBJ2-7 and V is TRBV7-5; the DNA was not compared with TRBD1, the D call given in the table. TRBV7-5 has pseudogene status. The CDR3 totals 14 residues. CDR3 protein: CARSSRDRGWEQYF. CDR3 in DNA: TGTGCCAGAAGCTCCCGGGACAGGGGATGGGAGCAGTACTTC.

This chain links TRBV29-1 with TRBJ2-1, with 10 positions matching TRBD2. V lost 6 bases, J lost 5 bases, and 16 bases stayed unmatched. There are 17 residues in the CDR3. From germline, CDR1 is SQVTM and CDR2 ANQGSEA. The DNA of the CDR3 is TGCAGCGTCCTGACTAGCGGGTGGGCAAATTCGCACAATGAGCAGTTCTTC. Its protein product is CSVLTSGWANSHNEQFF.

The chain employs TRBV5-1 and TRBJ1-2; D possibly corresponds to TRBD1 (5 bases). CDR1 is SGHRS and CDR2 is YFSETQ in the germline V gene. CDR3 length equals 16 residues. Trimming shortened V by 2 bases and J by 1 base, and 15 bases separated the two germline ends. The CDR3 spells CASSFKTAQLNYGYTF. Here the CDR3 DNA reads TGCGCCAGCAGCTTCAAGACAGCACAACTTAACTATGGCTACACCTTC.

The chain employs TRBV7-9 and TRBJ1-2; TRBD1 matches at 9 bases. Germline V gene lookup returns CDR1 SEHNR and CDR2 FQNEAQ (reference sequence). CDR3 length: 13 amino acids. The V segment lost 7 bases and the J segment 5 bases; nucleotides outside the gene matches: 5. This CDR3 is CASTRQGGYGYTF. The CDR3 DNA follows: TGTGCCAGCACCAGACAGGGGGGATATGGCTACACCTTC.

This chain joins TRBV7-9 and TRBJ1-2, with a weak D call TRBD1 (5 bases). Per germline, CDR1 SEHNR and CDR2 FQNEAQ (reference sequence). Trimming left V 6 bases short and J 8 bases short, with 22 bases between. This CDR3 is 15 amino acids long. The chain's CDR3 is CASRLLTGVAEGYTF. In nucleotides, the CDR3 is TGTGCCAGCAGGTTACTAACAGGAGTGGCGGAGGGCTACACCTTC.

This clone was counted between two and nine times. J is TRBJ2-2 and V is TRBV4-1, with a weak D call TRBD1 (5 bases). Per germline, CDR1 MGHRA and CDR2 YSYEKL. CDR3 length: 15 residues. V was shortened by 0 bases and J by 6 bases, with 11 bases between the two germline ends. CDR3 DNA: TGCGCCAGCAGCCAAGATAGACAGTTAGCCGGGGAGCTGTTTTTT. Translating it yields CASSQDRQLAGELFF.

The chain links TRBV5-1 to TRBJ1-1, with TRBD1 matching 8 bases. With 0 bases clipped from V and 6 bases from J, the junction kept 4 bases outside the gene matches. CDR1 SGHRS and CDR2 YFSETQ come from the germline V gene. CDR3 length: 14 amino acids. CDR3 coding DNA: TGCGCCAGCAGCTTGGAGACAGGGGTCGCTGAAGCTTTCTTT. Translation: CASSLETGVAEAFF.

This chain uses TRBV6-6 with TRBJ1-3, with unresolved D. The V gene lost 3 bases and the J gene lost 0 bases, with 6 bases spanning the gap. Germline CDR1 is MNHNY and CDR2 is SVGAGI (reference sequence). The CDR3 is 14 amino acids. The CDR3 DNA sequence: TGTGCCAGCAGTTATCCCAACTCTGGAAACACCATATATTTT. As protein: CASSYPNSGNTIYF.

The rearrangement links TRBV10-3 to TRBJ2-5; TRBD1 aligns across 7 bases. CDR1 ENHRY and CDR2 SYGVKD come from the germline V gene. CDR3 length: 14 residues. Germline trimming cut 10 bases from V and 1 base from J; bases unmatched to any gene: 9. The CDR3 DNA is TGTGCCACGTCTCCGGGACAGATCCAAGAGACCCAGTACTTC. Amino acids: CATSPGQIQETQYF.

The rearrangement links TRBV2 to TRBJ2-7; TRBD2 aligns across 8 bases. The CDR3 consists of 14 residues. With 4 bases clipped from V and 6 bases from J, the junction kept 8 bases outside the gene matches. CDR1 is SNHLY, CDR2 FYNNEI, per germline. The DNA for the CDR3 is TGTGCCAGCAGTGTGGGAGCGGGAGCTGGCGAGCAGTACTTC. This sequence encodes CASSVGAGAGEQYF.